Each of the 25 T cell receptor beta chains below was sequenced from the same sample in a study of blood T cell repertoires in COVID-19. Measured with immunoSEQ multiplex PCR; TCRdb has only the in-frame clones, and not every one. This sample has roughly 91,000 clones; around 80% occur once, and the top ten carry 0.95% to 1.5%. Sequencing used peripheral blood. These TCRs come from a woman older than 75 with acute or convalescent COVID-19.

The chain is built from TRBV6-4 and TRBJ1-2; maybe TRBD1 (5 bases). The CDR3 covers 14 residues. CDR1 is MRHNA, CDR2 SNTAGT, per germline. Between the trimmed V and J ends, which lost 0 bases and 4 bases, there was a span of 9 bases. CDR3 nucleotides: TGTGCCAGCAGTGACTCCTCGGGGGGCTATGGCTACACCTTC. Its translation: CASSDSSGGYGYTF.

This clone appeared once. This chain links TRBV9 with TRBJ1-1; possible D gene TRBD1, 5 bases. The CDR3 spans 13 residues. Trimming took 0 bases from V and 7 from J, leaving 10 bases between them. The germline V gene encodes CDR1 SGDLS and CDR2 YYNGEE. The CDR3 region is CASSVVGEDEAFF. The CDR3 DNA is TGTGCCAGCAGCGTAGTAGGGGAGGATGAAGCTTTCTTT.

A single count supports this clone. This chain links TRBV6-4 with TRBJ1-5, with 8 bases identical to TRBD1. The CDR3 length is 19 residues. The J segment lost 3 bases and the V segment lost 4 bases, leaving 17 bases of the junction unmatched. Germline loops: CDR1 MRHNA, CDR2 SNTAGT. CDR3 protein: CASSGRLGANRGINQPQHF. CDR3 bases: TGTGCCAGCAGTGGCCGGCTTGGGGCCAACAGGGGGATCAATCAGCCCCAGCATTTT.

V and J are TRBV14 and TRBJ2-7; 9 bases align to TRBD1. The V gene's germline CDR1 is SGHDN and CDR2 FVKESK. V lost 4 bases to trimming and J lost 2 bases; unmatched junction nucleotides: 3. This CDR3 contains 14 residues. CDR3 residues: CASSRDRATYEQYF. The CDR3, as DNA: TGTGCCAGCAGCCGGGACAGGGCTACCTACGAGCAGTACTTC.

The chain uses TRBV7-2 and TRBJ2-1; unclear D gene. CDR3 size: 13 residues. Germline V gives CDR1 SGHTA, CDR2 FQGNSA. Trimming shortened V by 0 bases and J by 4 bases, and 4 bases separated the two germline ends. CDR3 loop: CASSLAAYNEQFF. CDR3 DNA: TGTGCCAGCAGCTTAGCGGCATACAATGAGCAGTTCTTC.

Here the CDR3 DNA reads TGCGCCAGCAGCTTGCCGATAGCGGGAGAAGGCGAGACCCAGTACTTC. This codes for CASSLPIAGEGETQYF. The chain links TRBV5-1 to TRBJ2-5; TRBD2 matches at 9 bases. The CDR3 covers 16 residues. Germline V CDR1 and CDR2: SGHRS, YFSETQ. The V and J ends lost 1 base and 5 bases, in that order; junction bases with no gene match: 9.

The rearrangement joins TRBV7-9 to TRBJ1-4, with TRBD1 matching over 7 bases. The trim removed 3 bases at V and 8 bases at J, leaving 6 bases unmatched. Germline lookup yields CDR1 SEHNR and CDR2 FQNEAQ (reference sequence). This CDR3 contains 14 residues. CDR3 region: CASSLTPGQEKLFF. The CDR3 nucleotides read TGTGCCAGCAGCTTGACTCCGGGACAGGAAAAACTGTTTTTT.

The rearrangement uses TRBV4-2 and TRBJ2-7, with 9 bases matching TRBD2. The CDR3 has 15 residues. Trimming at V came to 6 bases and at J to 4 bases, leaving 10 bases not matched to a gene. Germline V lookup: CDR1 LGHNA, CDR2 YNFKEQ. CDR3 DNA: TGTGCCAGCAGTCGGGGGGCTAGCGGGGAGTACGAGCAGTACTTC. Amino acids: CASSRGASGEYEQYF.

The CDR3 sequence is CASSVAPTSGGAFNGELFF. The CDR3, as DNA: TGTGCCAGCAGCGTAGCTCCTACTAGCGGGGGGGCCTTTAACGGGGAGCTGTTTTTT. The chain combines TRBV9 with TRBJ2-2, with 13 nucleotides matching TRBD2. Looked up from germline, CDR1 is SGDLS and CDR2 is YYNGEE. The CDR3 length is 19 residues. V was pared by 0 bases and J by 7 bases, with 12 bases of the junction left unmatched.

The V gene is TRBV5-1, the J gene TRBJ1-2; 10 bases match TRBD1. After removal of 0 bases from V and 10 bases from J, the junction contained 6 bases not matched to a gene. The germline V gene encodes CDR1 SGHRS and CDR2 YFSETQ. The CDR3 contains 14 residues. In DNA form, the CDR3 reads TGCGCCAGCAGCTTGGGGGGGACAGGGGACGCCTACACCTTC. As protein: CASSLGGTGDAYTF.

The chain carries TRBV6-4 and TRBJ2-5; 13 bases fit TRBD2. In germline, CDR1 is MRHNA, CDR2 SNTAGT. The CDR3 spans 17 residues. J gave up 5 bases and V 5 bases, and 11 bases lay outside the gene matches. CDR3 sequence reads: CASSPGLAGFGKETQYF. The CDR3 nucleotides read TGTGCCAGCAGTCCGGGACTAGCGGGATTCGGCAAGGAGACCCAGTACTTC.

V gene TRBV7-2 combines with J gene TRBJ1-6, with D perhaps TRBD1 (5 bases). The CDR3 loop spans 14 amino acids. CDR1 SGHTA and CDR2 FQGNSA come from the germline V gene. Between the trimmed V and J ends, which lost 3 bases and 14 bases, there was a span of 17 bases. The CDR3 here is CASSLSDSEFTLHF. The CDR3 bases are TGTGCCAGCAGCTTGTCCGACAGTGAATTCACCCTCCACTTT.

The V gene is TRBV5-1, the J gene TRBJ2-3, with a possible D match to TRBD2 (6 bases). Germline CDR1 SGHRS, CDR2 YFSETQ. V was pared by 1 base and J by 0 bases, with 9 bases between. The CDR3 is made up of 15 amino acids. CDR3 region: CASSLWAGSTDTQYF. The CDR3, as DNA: TGCGCCAGCAGCTTGTGGGCGGGGAGCACAGATACGCAGTATTTT.

CDR3: CASSPGGGDTIYF. The CDR3, as DNA: TGTGCCAGCAGCCCCGGGGGGGGAGACACCATATATTTT. The rearrangement links TRBV9 to TRBJ1-3, with D maybe TRBD1 (5 bases). The germline V gene has CDR1 SGDLS and CDR2 YYNGEE. CDR3 length: 13 amino acids. The V end was cut by 4 bases, the J end by 8 bases, with 13 bases between.

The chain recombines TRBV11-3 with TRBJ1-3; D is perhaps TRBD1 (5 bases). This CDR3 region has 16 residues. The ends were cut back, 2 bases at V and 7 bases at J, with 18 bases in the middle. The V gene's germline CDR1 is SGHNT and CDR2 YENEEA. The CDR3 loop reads CASSLTLTGVENTIYF. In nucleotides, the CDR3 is TGTGCCAGCAGCTTAACCCTAACGGGGGTAGAGAACACCATATATTTT.

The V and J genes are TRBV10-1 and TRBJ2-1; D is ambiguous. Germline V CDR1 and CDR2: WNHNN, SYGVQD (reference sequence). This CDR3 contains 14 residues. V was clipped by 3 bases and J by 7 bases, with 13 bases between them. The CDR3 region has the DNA TGCGCCAGCAGTGAAATGGCGACTGGAAATGAGCAGTTCTTC. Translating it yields CASSEMATGNEQFF.

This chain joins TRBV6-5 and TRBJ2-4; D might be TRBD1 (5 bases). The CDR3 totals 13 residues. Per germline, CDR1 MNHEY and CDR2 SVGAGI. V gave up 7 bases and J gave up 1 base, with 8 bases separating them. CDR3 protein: CASTAGAKNIQYF. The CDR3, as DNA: TGTGCCAGCACCGCAGGGGCCAAAAACATTCAGTACTTC.

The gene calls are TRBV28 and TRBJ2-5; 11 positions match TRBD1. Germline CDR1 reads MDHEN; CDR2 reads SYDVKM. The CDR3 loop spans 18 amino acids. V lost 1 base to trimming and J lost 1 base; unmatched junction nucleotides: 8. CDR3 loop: CASSLSGQGAIFQETQYF. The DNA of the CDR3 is TGTGCCAGCAGTTTATCCGGACAGGGGGCGATATTCCAAGAGACCCAGTACTTC.

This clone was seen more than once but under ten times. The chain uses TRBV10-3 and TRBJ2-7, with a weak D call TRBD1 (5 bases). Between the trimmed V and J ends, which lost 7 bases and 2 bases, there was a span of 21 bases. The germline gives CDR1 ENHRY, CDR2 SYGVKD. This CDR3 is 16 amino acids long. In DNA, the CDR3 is TGTGCCATCAAGTGGGGCCTTGATGGAGCTACCTACGAGCAGTACTTC. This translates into CAIKWGLDGATYEQYF.

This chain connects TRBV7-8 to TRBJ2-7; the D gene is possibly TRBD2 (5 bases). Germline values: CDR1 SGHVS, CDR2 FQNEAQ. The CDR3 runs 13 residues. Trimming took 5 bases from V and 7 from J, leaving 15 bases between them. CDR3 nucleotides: TGTGCCAGCAGCCCTGGAAGGGAGAGGGAGCAGTACTTC. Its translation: CASSPGREREQYF.

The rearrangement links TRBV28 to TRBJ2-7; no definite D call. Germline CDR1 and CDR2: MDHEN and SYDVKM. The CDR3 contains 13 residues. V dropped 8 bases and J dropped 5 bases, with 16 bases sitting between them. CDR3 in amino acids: CASGTTALHEQYF. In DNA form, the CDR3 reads TGTGCCAGCGGTACGACTGCGCTCCACGAGCAGTACTTC.

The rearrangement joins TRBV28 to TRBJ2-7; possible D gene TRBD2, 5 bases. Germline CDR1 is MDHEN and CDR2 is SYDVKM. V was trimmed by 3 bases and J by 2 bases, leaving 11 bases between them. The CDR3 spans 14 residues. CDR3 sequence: CASSFAGPTYEQYF. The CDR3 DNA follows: TGTGCCAGCAGTTTCGCGGGCCCAACCTACGAGCAGTACTTC.

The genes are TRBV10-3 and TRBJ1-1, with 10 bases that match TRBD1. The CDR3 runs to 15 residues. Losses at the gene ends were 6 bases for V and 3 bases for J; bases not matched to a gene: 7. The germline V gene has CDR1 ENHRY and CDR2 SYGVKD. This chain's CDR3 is CAIRTGTGDDTEAFF. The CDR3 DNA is TGTGCCATCAGGACCGGGACAGGGGACGACACTGAAGCTTTCTTT.

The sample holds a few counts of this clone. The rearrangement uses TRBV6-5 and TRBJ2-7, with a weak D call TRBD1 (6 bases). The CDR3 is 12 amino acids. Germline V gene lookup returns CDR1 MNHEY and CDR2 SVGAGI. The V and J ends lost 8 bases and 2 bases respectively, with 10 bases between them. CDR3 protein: CASGRQAYEQYF. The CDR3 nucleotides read TGTGCCAGCGGGCGACAGGCCTACGAGCAGTACTTC.

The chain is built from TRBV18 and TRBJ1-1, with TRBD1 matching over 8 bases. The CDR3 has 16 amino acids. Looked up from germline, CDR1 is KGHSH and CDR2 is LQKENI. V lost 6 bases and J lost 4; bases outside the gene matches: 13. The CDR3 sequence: CASSSELTGAGTEAFF. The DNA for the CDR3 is TGTGCCAGCTCGAGCGAGCTGACAGGGGCGGGCACTGAAGCTTTCTTT.